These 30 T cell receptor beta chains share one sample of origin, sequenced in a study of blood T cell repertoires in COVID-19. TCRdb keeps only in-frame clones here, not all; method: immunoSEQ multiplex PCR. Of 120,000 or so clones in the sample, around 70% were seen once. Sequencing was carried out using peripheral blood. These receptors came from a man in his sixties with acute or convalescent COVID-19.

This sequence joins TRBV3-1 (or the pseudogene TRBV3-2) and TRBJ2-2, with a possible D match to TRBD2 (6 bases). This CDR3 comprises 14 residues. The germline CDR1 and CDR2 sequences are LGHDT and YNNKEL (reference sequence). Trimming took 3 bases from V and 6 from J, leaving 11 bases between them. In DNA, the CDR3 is TGTGCCAGCAGCCATAACTGGAGGGCCGGGGAGCTGTTTTTT. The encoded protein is CASSHNWRAGELFF.

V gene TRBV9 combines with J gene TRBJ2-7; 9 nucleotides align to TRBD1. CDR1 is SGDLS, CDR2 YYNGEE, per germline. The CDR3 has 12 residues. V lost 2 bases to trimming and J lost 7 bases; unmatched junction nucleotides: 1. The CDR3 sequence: CASSVDRGEQYF. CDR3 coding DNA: TGTGCCAGCAGCGTGGACAGGGGAGAGCAGTACTTC.

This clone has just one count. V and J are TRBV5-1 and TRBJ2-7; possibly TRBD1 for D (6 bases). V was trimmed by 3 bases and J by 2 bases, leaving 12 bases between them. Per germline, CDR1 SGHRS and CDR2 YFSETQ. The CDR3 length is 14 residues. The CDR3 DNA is TGCGCCAGCAGCTCTGGGGACACGACCTACGAGCAGTACTTC. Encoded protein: CASSSGDTTYEQYF. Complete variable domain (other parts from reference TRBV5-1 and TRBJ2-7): KAGVTQTPRYLIKTRGQQVTLSCSPISGHRSVSWYQQTPGQGLQFLFEYFSETQRNKGNFPGRFSGRQFSNSRSEMNVSTLELGDSALYLCASSSGDTTYEQYFGPGTRLTVT.

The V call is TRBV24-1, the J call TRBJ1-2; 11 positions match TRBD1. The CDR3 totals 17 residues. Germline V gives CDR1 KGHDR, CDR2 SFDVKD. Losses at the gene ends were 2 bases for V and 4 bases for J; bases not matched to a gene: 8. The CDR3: CATSDSGTGGAAYGYTF. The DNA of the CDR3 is TGTGCCACCAGTGATTCCGGGACAGGGGGAGCGGCCTATGGCTACACCTTC.

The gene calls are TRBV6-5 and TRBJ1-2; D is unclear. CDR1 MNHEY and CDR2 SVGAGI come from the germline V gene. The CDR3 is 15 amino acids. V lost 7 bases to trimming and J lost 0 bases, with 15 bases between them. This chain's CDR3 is CASTATMSANYGYTF. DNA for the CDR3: TGTGCCAGCACCGCCACTATGTCAGCTAACTATGGCTACACCTTC.

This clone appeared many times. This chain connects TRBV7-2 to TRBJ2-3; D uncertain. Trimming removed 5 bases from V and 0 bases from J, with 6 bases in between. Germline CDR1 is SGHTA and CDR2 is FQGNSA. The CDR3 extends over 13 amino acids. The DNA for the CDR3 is TGTGCCAGCAGCGGCCCCAGCACAGATACGCAGTATTTT. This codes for CASSGPSTDTQYF.

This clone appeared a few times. The CDR3 DNA reads as TGTGCCAGCAGCGGACGAGGGTCTCTCCGTTATGGCTACACCTTC. Protein product: CASSGRGSLRYGYTF. V is TRBV9 and J is TRBJ1-2; D unclear. Germline assignment: CDR1 SGDLS and CDR2 YYNGEE. Trimming took 3 bases from V and 5 from J, leaving 17 bases between them. The CDR3 loop spans 15 amino acids. The full variable domain, its missing parts supplied by reference TRBV9 and TRBJ1-2, is DSGVTQTPKHLITATGQRVTLRCSPRSGDLSVYWYQQSLDQGLQFLIQYYNGEERAKGNILERFSAQQFPDLHSELNLSSLELGDSALYFCASSGRGSLRYGYTFGSGTRLTVV.

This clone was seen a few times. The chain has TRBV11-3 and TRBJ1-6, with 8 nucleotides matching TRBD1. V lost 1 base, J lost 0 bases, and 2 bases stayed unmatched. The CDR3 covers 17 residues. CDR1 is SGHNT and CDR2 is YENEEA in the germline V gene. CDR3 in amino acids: CASSLGTGSSYNSPLHF. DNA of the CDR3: TGTGCCAGCAGCTTAGGGACAGGGAGCTCCTATAATTCACCCCTCCACTTT. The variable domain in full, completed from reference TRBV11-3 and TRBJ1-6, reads EAGVVQSPRYKIIEKKQPVAFWCNPISGHNTLYWYLQNLGQGPELLIRYENEEAVDDSQLPKDRFSAERLKGVDSTLKIQPAELGDSAVYLCASSLGTGSSYNSPLHFGNGTRLTVT.

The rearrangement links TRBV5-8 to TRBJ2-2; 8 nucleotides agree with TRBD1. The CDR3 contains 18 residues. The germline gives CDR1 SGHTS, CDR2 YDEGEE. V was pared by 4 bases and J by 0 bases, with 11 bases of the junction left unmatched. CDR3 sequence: CASSHAYRGIANTGELFF. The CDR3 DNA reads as TGTGCCAGCAGCCACGCCTACAGGGGGATCGCGAACACCGGGGAGCTGTTTTTT. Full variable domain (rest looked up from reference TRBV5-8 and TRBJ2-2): EAGVTQSPTHLIKTRGQQATLRCSPISGHTSVYWYQQALGLGLQFLLWYDEGEERNRGNFPPRFSGRQFPNYSSELNVNALELEDSALYLCASSHAYRGIANTGELFFGEGSRLTVL.

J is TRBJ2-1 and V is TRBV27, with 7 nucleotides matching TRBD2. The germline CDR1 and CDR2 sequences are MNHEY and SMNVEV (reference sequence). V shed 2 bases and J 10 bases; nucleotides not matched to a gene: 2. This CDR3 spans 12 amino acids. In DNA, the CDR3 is TGTGCCAGCAGTTTAGGGAGGGGCGAGCAGTTCTTC. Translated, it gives CASSLGRGEQFF.

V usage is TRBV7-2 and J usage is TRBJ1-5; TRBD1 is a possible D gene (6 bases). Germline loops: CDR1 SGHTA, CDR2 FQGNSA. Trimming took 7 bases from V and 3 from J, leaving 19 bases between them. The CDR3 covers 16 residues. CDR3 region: CASMPSGGAYNQPQHF. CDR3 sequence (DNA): TGTGCCAGCATGCCCTCGGGGGGGGCGTACAATCAGCCCCAGCATTTT.

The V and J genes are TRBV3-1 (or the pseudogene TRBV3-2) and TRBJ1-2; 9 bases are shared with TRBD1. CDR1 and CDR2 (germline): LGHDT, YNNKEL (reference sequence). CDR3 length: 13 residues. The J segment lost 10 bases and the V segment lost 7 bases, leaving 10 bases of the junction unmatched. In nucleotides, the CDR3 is TGTGCCAGCACCTCCGGACAGGGGATTCCCTACACCTTC. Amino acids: CASTSGQGIPYTF.

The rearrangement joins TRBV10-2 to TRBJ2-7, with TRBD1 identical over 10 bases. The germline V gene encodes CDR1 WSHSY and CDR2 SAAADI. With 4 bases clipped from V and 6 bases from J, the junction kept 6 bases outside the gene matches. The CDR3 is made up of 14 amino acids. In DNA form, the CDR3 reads TGCGCCAGCAGTGTTGGGGACAGGGGTAGCGAGCAGTACTTC. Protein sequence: CASSVGDRGSEQYF.

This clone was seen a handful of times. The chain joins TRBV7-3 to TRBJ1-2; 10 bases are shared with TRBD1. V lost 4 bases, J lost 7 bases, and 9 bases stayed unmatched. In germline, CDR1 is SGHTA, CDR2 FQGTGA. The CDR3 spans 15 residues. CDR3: CASSSSTGGAGGYTF. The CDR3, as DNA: TGTGCCAGCAGCTCCTCGACAGGGGGCGCCGGTGGCTACACCTTC.

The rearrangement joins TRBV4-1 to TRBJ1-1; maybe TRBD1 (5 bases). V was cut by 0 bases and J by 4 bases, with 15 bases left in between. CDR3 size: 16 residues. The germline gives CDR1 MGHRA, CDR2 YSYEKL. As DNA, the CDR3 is TGCGCCAGCAGCCAAGATTTAAGCAGGGTGGGCACTGAAGCTTTCTTT. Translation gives CASSQDLSRVGTEAFF.

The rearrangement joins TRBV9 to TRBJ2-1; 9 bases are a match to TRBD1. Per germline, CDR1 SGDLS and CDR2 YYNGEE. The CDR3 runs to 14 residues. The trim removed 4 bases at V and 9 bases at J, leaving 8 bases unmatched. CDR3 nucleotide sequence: TGTGCCAGCAGCCGGACAGGGGTAAGGGGTGAGCAGTTCTTC. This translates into CASSRTGVRGEQFF.

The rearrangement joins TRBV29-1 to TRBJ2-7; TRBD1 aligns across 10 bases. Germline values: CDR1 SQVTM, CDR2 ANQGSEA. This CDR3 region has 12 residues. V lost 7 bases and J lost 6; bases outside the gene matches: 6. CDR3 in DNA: TGCAGCGCTCGGACAGGGGGAGGCGAGCAGTACTTC. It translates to CSARTGGGEQYF.

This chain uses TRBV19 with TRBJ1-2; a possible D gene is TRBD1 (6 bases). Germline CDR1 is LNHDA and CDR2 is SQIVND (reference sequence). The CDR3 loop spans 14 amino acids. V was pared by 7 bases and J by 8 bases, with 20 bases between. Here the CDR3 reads CASTLGLTGFGYTF. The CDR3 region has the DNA TGTGCCAGTACCTTAGGGCTTACAGGGTTCGGCTACACCTTC.

The CDR3 spells CASSARLAGRTDTQYF. The CDR3 nucleotides are TGTGCCAGCAGCGCCAGACTAGCGGGGCGCACAGATACGCAGTATTTT. The rearrangement links TRBV9 to TRBJ2-3, with TRBD2 matching 11 bases. CDR1 is SGDLS and CDR2 is YYNGEE in the germline V gene. This CDR3 is 16 amino acids long. V lost 3 bases and J lost 1; bases outside the gene matches: 4.

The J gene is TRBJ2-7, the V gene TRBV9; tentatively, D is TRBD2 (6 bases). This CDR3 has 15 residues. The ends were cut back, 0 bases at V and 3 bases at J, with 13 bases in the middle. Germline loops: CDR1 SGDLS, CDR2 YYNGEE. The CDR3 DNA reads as TGTGCCAGCAGCGTAGCCGCGGGGAGCAACTACGAGCAGTACTTC. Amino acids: CASSVAAGSNYEQYF.

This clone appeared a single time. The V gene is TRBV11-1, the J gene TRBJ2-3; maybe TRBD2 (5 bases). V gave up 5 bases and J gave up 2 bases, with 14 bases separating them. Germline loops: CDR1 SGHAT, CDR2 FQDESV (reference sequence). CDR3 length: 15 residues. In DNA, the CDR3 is TGTGCCAGCAGCCCGTATCGACTATCCACAGATACGCAGTATTTT. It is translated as CASSPYRLSTDTQYF. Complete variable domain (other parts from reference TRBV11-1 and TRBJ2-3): EAEVAQSPRYKITEKSQAVAFWCDPISGHATLYWYRQILGQGPELLVQFQDESVVDDSQLPKDRFSAERLKGVDSTLKIQPAELGDSAMYLCASSPYRLSTDTQYFGPGTRLTVL.

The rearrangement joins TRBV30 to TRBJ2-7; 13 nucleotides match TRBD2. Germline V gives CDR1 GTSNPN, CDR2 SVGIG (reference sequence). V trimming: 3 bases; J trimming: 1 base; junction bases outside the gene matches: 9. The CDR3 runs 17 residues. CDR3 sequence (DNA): TGTGCCTGGAGGGAGACTAGCGGGAGGACCCCATCCTACGAGCAGTACTTC. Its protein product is CAWRETSGRTPSYEQYF.

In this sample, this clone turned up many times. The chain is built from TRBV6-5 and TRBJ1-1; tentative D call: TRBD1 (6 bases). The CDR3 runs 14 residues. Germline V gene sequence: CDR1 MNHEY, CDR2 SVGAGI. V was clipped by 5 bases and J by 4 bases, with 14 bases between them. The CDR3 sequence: CASSRRGAPTEAFF. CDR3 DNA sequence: TGTGCCAGCAGTCGTCGGGGGGCGCCCACTGAAGCTTTCTTT.

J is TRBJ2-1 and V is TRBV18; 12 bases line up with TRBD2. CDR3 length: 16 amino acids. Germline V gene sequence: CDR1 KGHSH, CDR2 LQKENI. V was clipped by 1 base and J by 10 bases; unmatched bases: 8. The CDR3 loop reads CASSPQLAGGRGEQFF. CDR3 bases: TGTGCCAGCTCACCACAACTAGCGGGAGGAAGGGGAGAGCAGTTCTTC. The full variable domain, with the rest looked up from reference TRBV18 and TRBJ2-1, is NAGVMQNPRHLVRRRGQEARLRCSPMKGHSHVYWYRQLPEEGLKFMVYLQKENIIDESGMPKERFSAEFPKEGPSILRIQQVVRGDSAAYFCASSPQLAGGRGEQFFGPGTRLTVL.

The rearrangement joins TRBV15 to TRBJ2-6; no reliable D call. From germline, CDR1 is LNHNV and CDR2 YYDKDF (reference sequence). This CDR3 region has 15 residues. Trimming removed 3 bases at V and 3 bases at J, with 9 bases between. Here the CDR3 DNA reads TGTGCCACCAGCAGTGCGTCCTTTGGGGCCAACGTCCTGACTTTC. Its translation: CATSSASFGANVLTF.

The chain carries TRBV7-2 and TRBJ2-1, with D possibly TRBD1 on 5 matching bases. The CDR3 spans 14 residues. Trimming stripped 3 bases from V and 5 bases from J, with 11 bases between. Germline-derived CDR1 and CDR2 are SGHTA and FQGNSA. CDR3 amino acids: CASSLGLQNNEQFF. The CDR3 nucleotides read TGTGCCAGCAGCTTGGGGCTACAAAACAATGAGCAGTTCTTC. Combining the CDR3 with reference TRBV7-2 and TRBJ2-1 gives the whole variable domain GAGVSQSPSNKVTEKGKDVELRCDPISGHTALYWYRQSLGQGLEFLIYFQGNSAPDKSGLPSDRFSAERTGGSVSTLTIQRTQQEDSAVYLCASSLGLQNNEQFFGPGTRLTVL.

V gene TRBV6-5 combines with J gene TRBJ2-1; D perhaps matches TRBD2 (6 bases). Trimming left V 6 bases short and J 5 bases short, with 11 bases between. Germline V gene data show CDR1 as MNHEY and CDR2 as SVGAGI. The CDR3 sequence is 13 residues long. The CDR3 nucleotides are TGTGCCAGCAGCGGGGGACTGCACAATGAGCAGTTCTTC. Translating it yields CASSGGLHNEQFF.

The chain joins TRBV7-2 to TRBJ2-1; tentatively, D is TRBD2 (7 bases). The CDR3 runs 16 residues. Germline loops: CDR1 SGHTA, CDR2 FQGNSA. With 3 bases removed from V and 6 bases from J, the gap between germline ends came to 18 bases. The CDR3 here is CASSLRGTTHSNEQFF. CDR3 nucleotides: TGTGCCAGCAGCTTGAGGGGGACTACTCATAGCAATGAGCAGTTCTTC.

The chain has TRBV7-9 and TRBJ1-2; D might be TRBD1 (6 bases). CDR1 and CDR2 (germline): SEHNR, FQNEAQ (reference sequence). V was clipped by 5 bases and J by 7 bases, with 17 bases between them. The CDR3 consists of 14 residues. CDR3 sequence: CASSTQGFASGYTF. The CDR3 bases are TGTGCCAGCAGCACTCAGGGGTTCGCTTCTGGCTACACCTTC. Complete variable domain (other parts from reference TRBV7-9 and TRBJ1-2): DTGVSQNPRHKITKRGQNVTFRCDPISEHNRLYWYRQTLGQGPEFLTYFQNEAQLEKSRLLSDRFSAERPKGSFSTLEIQRTEQGDSAMYLCASSTQGFASGYTFGSGTRLTVV.

This CDR3 reads CASSQDREQPQHF. In nucleotides, the CDR3 is TGTGCCAGCAGCCAAGATCGGGAGCAGCCCCAGCATTTT. This sequence joins TRBV3-1 (or the pseudogene TRBV3-2) and TRBJ1-5; D is unclear. Between the trimmed V and J ends, which lost 0 bases and 7 bases, there was a span of 7 bases. CDR1 is LGHDT and CDR2 is YNNKEL in the germline V gene (reference sequence). CDR3 length: 13 amino acids.